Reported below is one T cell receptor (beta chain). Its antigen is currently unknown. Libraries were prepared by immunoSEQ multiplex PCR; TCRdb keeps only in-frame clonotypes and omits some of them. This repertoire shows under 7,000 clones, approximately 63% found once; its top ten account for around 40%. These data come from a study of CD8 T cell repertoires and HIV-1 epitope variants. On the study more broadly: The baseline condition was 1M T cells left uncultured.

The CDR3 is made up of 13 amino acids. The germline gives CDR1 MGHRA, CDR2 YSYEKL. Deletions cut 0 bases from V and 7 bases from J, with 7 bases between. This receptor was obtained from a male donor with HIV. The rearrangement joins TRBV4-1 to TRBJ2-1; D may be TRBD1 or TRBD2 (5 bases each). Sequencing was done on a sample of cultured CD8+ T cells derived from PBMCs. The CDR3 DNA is TGCGCCAGCAGCCAAGAATGGGGGAATGAGCAGTTCTTC. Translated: CASSQEWGNEQFF.